This TCR beta chain came from a study of blood T cell repertoires in COVID-19. Study overall: The United States, Italy and Spain were the sources of the acute and convalescent COVID-19 samples.

The CDR3 is 16 residues long. Trimming took off 4 bases at V and 1 base at J, with 14 bases between the two ends. The germline gives CDR1 SGHTA, CDR2 FQGNSA. Using immunoSEQ multiplex PCR, the repertoire was profiled, and TCRdb retains in-frame clones only, with some absent. The table records 170,000 or so clones, roughly four fifths of them present only once. It was during active infection that Seattle patients were enrolled and then longitudinally followed. This rearrangement joins TRBV7-2 to TRBJ2-1, with a weak D call TRBD2 (6 bases). The clonotype was recovered from a woman aged 65 to 85 with COVID-19, enrolled during active disease. The sequenced sample was peripheral blood. The chain's CDR3 is CASSSLTRVSYNEQFF. The CDR3 coding sequence is TGTGCCAGCAGCTCCTTGACTAGGGTGTCCTACAATGAGCAGTTCTTC.